This T cell receptor beta chain was found in a study of cytomegalovirus exposure and HLA in healthy donors (dated by TCRdb to between 2016 and 2019). About the investigation overall: An earlier analysis of several hundred of the donors reported 250 to 350 Gb of sequence data and some 100 million unique TCR beta sequences from some 180 million T cells. About 300 gigabases of sequencing data and some 85 million unique TCR sequences were included in an early release covering about 620 HLA-typed donors. Among the roughly 390 genotyped donors, around 81% belonged to the genetic ancestry cluster associated with self-reported Caucasian donors. The study aimed to test whether cataloging public T cell receptors could reveal signatures of past pathogen exposure. The T cell repertoires of 670 or so subjects were profiled by immunosequencing and related to cytomegalovirus serostatus. Along with the roughly 670-subject first cohort, a separate validation cohort of some 130 different subjects was used. To predict cytomegalovirus infection status, the study combined high-throughput TCR immunosequencing, statistical association of individual TCRs with disease status, and machine learning. A later analysis re-examined previously published TCR beta repertoires from more than 650 donors and added high-resolution HLA genotyping to investigate patterns of TCR occurrence. Rather than using new phenotypic data, the later analysis identified candidate immune exposures from TCR beta sequences and from how often those sequences occurred across donors. An earlier analysis of about 620 of the donors applied high-throughput TCR beta sequencing to assess whether each TCR beta V gene segment acted as functional or pseudogenic. Alongside the repertoire data, information on donor age, sex, ethnicity and CMV serostatus was compiled. In a later genetic analysis, genome-wide SNP genotypes for about 55% of the roughly 700 donors were used, and that subset was treated as a discovery cohort. All discovery cohort repertoires had been generated using a single sequencing platform. Both class I and class II loci were covered by HLA typing, at four-digit resolution. Typing coverage differed by locus: A, B, C, DRB1 and DQB1 were typed in about 620-630 donors, DQA1 in 500 to 550, DPA1 in 600 to 610, and DPB1 in 472. Several DR-DQ haplotypes were handled as single units for association and clustering because linkage in the cohort was strong. Among about 400 genotyped donors of the cohort, an average of around 240,000 unique TCR beta nucleotide sequences was sequenced per donor, of which about 19% were non-productive. The paper as a whole reports these results and caveats: Assigning TCR associations to individual alleles was difficult when HLA alleles, especially DR and DQ, strongly co-occurred. A further reported finding was that TCR beta sequences accurately predicted the HLA-A and HLA-B alleles for most subjects in the first cohort. In a later analysis, most CMV-associated TCR beta chains were found to appear HLA-restricted, with HLA associations seemingly driven largely by CMV exposure. Presence/absence analyses assumed roughly uniform sequencing depth across donors, an assumption that may not hold. Specific HLA alleles were associated with 15,000 to 20,000 TCR beta sequences at a false discovery rate of 0.05 in a later analysis. For the cohort, immune exposure information was limited to CMV serostatus. A total of roughly 160 TCR beta chains were listed by the study as associated with cytomegalovirus. In a later analysis, several top co-occurrence clusters were reported to appear linked to parvovirus B19, influenza, CMV and Epstein-Barr virus. This cohort had only TCR beta chains sequenced, and the lack of alpha or paired-chain data limited which features could be detected. About 17 rarely observed V segments, including chromosome 9 orphons, were excluded from the earlier analysis of 550 to 700 of the donors because counts were too low. The authors suggested that the approach could potentially be generalized to other disease states and immunological phenotypes. Three of the identified cytomegalovirus-associated TCR beta chains were confirmed in vitro to be specific for cytomegalovirus antigens. Most TCR sequences were observed very rarely across donors, whereas some public TCRs were present in many individuals. The classifier was reported to diagnose cytomegalovirus status with high specificity and sensitivity in both the original cohort and the validation cohort. Linkage disequilibrium might explain the correlated functional status among segregating V segments, but an unknown experimental factor could not be ruled out. In a later analysis, HLA-associated TCR beta chains showed more clonal expansion and lower generation probabilities than non-associated chains that were equally common. A group of highly shared sequence variants was considered likely to be a technical artifact of the sequencing pipeline. In a later analysis, TCR association rates were found to vary across HLA loci, with the most associated TCRs seen for DRB1 alleles and the fewest for HLA-C alleles. In a later genetic analysis, a missense DCLRE1C variant was associated with V-gene and J-gene trimming of TCR beta chains, and the association was replicated in an independent cohort. A later genetic analysis reported fewer N-insertions in productive TCRs among donors in an Asian-associated ancestry cluster than the roughly 620-donor mean. In an earlier analysis of 587 of the donors, most TCR beta V segments appeared in productive rearrangements about 87% or about 30% of the time, broadly matching IMGT annotations. Some IMGT-functional V segments, including TRBV6-2 and TRBV6-3, could not be told apart with the 87-base-pair reads, so those segments were excluded. HLA typing was unavailable for some donors at each locus, so association tests used only the typed subset.

About this clone itself: Its antigen remains undetermined. Within one base of it there is no much larger clone, and no base qualities were kept.

The cohort consisted of some 670 healthy bone marrow donors. All cohort members were sampled while nominally healthy, although unrecorded immune exposures were likely present. The donor tested CMV seronegative, placing the donor among the 350 to 400 seronegative members of the cohort. A peripheral blood sample was collected from each donor, and TCR beta sequencing was performed on peripheral blood mononuclear cells. Genomic DNA was extracted from the blood cell samples with the Qiagen DNeasy Blood Extraction Kit. The library was built by means of the immunoSEQ multiplex PCR assay. For the multiplex PCR, a mixture combining 60 forward primers for TCR Vbeta segments and 13 reverse primers for TCR Jbeta segments was used. The CDR3 region of rearranged TCR beta genes was amplified from genomic DNA with a multiplex PCR assay. The amplified TCR beta libraries were sequenced on the Illumina HiSeq System as 87-base-pair reads. The authors' analysis ran thus. A later analysis tallied about 77 million unique TCR beta chains across the roughly 610 repertoires, and around 9.9 million of those chains were shared by two or more donors. A nearest-neighbor algorithm error-corrected the raw reads and collapsed the reads into unique sequences, merging closely related sequences to remove PCR and sequencing errors. To assign V, D and J gene segments, CDR3 sequences were aligned to IMGT reference sequences. For a sequence to be retained, at least a six-nucleotide match to both a V gene segment and a J gene segment was required. Rearrangements were classified as productive when the CDR3 lacked stop codons and remained in frame with V and J, and all other rearrangements were classified as non-productive. Following IMGT convention, CDR3 was defined as the stretch from the second conserved V-encoded cysteine up to the conserved J-encoded phenylalanine. In an earlier analysis of more than 550 of the donors, sequences lacking an unambiguous match to a single V gene segment were excluded. An earlier analysis of approximately 590 of the donors called V segments functional above 56.7% productive rearrangements and segregating when the between-donor standard deviation exceeded 5%. A statistical classification framework was built to diagnose cytomegalovirus status from the catalog of TCR beta chain sequences. V and J gene assignment, in a later analysis, came from comparing TCR nucleotide sequences with IMGT/GENE-DB human TR gene sequences. Using the TCRdist pipeline, a later analysis assigned CDR3 sequences along with most-parsimonious VDJ recombination scenarios. In a later analysis, each TCR beta chain was defined by its CDR3 amino acid sequence together with its V-gene family, and reads without a unique V-gene family were excluded. A later analysis removed nearly 600 highly shared, low-generation-probability nucleotide sequences to deal with suspected cross-contamination and a sequencing artifact. In a later analysis, a clonal expansion index for each public chain was calculated from normalized within-repertoire ranks of inferred template counts. In a later analysis, generation probabilities were computed using a VDJ recombination model fitted to out-of-frame rearrangements, and the results were checked against IGoR. In a later analysis, TCR-TCR, TCR-HLA and TCR-CMV co-occurrence was scored with hypergeometric tests, and a repertoire-size bias correction was applied to TCR pairs. False discovery rates were estimated in a later analysis by permuting HLA or CMV assignments 20 times. In a later analysis, co-occurring TCRs were grouped using DBSCAN, and TCRdist sequence similarity was added for clustering within HLA-allele-positive subsets. Repertoires with fewer than 30,000 or more than 120,000 public chains, plus five repertoires with anomalous nucleotide sharing, were excluded from co-occurrence clustering. As stored in TCRdb, this immuneACCESS dataset retains in-frame rearrangements with V and J assigned. A fraction of the clones does not appear; measured against another copy, unresolved V genes explain less than half of the discrepancy, and the remainder lacks a known reason. The V and J calls and clone size were taken over from that table, and D and trimming were inferred from the DNA. A total of around 150,000 clones appear in this sample, around 80% of them only once. The ten largest clones add up to over 1.1% of the sample.

Trimming takes 4 bases from V and 0 bases from J, and the germline ends sit 9 bases apart. CDR3 length: 13 amino acids, cysteine to phenylalanine. Only the CDR3 portion is preserved as DNA: 39 bases, with reading frame beginning at the first base. CDR1 and CDR2 (SQVTM, ANQGSEA) derive from the germline V gene. The specimen was PBMCs. This TCR came from a man younger than 30 in good health and CMV-seronegative. The sequence is built from TRBV29-1 and TRBJ2-5, with a tentative D gene TRBD2 over 5 matching bases. The CDR3 loop reads CSVVAGNQETQYF. The sequenced DNA is TGCAGCGTTGTGGCCGGGAACCAAGAGACCCAGTACTTC.